The clone carrying this T cell receptor beta chain was observed once. Germline CDR1 is SGHRS and CDR2 is YFSETQ. The CDR3 totals 17 residues. J was trimmed by 4 bases and V by 0 bases; bases with no gene match: 9. The data were obtained in a study of shared T cell receptors in the human thymus. Repertoires were generated with immunoSEQ multiplex PCR, while TCRdb's copy carries only in-frame clones and drops some. The data show about 500,000 clones, about four fifths seen once. These data are also associated with another study on human thymus T cells.

The TCR was taken from a boy in the first two years of life with a congenital heart defect. Input material: thymocytes. J is TRBJ2-2 and V is TRBV5-1; 7 nucleotides align to TRBD2. CDR3 nucleotide sequence: TGCGCCAGCAGCTTGGGGCGGACTAGTGGGGTCACCGGGGAGCTGTTTTTT. Residues: CASSLGRTSGVTGELFF.